In its sample, the clone carrying this TCR beta chain was seen a few times. Via MiXCR, TCRdb re-called the RACE reads, giving one row per CDR3 protein. The table records about 28,000 distinct CDR3 sequences, 6.5% to 9% of them present only once. V was trimmed by 7 bases and J by 7 bases, leaving 18 bases between them. Germline CDR1 reads SGHRS; CDR2 reads YFSETQ. The CDR3 is made up of 14 amino acids. The data are from a study of human T cells and chemical hapten exposure. This sample's time point: healthy volunteer bleed at 2 weeks. The authors' total RNA extraction used unfractionated whole blood. Material: whole blood. This chain uses TRBV5-1 with TRBJ2-1; perhaps D is TRBD1 or TRBD2 (6 bases each). The TCR originated in a human donor in good health. Some clones in this sample may be carry-over from other donors' samples. The CDR3 nucleotides are TGCGCCAGCCGAGGGGGTAGCGGTGGTAATGAGCAGTTCTTC. This translates into CASRGGSGGNEQFF.